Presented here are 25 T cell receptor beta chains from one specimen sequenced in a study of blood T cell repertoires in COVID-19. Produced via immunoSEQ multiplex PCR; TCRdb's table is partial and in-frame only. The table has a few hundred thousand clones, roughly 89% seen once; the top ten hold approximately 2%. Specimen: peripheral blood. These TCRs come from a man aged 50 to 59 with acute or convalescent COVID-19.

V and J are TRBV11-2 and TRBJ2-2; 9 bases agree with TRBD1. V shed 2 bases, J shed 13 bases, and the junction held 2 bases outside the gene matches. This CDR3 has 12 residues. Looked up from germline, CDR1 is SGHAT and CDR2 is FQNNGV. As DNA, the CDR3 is TGTGCCAGCAGCTTACCGGGACAGGGGCTGTTTTTT. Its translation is CASSLPGQGLFF.

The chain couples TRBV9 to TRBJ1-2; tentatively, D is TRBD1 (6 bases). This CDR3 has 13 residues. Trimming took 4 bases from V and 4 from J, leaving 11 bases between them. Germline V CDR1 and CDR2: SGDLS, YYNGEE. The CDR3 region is CASSPGHGYGYTF. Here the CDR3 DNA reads TGTGCCAGCAGCCCGGGACACGGCTATGGCTACACCTTC.

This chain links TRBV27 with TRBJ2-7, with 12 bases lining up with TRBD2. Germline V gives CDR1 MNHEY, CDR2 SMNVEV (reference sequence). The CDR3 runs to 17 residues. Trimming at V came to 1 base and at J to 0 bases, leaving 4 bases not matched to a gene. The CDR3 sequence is CASSLLASGGASYEQYF. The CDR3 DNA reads TGTGCCAGCAGTTTATTGGCTAGCGGGGGGGCCTCCTACGAGCAGTACTTC.

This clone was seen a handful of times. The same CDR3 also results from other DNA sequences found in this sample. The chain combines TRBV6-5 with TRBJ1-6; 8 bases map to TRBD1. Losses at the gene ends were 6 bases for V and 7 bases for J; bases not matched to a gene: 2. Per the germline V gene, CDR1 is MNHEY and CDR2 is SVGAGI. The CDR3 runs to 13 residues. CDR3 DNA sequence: TGTGCCAGCAGGCGACAGGGGAATTCACCCCTCCACTTT. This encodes CASRRQGNSPLHF.

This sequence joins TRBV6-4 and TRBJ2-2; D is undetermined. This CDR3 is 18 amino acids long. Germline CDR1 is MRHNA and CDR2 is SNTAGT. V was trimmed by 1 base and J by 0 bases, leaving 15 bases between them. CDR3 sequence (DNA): TGTGCCAGCAGTGACTTTTTATCCAGGAACACGAACACCGGGGAGCTGTTTTTT. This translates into CASSDFLSRNTNTGELFF.

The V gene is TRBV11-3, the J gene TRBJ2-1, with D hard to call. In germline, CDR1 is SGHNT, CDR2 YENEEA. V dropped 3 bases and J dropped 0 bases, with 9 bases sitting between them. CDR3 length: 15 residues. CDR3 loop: CASSFGVSSYNEQFF. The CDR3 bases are TGTGCCAGCAGCTTCGGTGTAAGCTCCTACAATGAGCAGTTCTTC.

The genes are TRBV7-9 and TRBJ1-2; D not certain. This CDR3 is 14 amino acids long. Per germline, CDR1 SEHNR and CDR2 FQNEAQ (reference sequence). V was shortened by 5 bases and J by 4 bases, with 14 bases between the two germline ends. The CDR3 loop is CASSHSAGFYGYTF. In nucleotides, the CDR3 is TGTGCCAGCAGCCACTCAGCGGGATTCTATGGCTACACCTTC.

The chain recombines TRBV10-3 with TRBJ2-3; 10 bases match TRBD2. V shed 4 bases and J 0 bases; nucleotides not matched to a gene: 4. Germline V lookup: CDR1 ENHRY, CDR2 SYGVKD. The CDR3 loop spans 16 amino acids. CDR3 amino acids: CAISASGGSSTDTQYF. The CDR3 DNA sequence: TGTGCCATCAGTGCTAGCGGGGGAAGTAGCACAGATACGCAGTATTTT.

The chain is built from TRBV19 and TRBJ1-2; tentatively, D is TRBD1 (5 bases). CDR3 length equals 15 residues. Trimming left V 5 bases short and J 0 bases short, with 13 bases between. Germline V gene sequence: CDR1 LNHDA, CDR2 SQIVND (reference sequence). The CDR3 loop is CASSPGLATNYGYTF. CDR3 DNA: TGTGCCAGTAGTCCGGGACTCGCGACTAACTATGGCTACACCTTC.

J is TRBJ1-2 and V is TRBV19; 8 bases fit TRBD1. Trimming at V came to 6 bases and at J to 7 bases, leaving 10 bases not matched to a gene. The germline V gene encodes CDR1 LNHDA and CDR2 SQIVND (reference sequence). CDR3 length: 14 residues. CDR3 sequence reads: CASRKTGEGAGYTF. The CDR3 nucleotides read TGTGCCAGTAGGAAGACAGGGGAAGGGGCTGGCTACACCTTC.

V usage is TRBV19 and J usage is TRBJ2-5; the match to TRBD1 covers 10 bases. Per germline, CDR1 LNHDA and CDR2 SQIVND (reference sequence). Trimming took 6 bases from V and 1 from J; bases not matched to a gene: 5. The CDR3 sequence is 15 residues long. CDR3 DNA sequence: TGTGCCAGTAGGCGGACAGGGGGGACCCAAGAGACCCAGTACTTC. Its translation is CASRRTGGTQETQYF.

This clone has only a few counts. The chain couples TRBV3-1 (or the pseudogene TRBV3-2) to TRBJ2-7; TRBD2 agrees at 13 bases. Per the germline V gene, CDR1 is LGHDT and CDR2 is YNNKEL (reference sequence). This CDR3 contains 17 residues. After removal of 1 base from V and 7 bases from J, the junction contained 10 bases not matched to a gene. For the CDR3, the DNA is TGTGCCAGCAGCCAAGGCCCCCTTACTAGCGGGGGGGGTGAGCAGTACTTC. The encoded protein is CASSQGPLTSGGGEQYF.

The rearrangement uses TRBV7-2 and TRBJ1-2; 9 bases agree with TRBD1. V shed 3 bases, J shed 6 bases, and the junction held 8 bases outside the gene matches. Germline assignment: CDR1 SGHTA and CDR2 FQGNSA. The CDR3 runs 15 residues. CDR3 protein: CASSFLPGTGNGYTF. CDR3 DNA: TGTGCCAGCAGCTTCCTACCCGGGACAGGGAATGGCTACACCTTC.

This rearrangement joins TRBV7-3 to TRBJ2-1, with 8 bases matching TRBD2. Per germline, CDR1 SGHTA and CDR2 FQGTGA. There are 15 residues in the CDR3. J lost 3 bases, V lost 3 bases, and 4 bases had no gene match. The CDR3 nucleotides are TGTGCCAGCAGCTTGAGCGGGGGCTTCTACAATGAGCAGTTCTTC. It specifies CASSLSGGFYNEQFF.

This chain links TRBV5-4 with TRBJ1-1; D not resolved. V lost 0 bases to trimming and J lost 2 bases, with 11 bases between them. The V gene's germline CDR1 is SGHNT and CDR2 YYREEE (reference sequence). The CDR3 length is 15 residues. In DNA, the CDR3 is TGTGCCAGCAGCTTGGATGTTGGCAGAAACACTGAAGCTTTCTTT. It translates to CASSLDVGRNTEAFF.

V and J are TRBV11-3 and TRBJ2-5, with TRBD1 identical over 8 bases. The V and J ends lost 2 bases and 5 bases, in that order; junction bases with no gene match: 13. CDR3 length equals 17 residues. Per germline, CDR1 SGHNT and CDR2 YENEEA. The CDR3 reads CASSLMGQAGSGETQYF. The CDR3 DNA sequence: TGTGCCAGCAGCTTAATGGGACAGGCGGGTTCGGGTGAGACCCAGTACTTC.

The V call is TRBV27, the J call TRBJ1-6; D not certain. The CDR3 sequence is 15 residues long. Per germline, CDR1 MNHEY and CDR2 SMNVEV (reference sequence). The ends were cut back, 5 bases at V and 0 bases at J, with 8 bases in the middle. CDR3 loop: CASSPQSSYNSPLHF. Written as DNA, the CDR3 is TGTGCCAGCAGTCCACAGAGCTCCTATAATTCACCCCTCCACTTT.

The CDR3: CASSPRAGAEAFF. The DNA of the CDR3 is TGTGCCAGCAGCCCGAGGGCAGGCGCTGAAGCTTTCTTT. The chain is built from TRBV7-9 and TRBJ1-1, with D uncertain. This CDR3 has 13 amino acids. The germline V gene encodes CDR1 SEHNR and CDR2 FQNEAQ (reference sequence). Trimming removed 5 bases at V and 6 bases at J, with 13 bases between.

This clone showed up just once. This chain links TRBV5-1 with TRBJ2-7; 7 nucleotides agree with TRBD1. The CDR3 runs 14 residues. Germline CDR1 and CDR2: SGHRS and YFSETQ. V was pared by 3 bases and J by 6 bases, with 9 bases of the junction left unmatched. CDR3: CASSSGGALGEQYF. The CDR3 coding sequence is TGCGCCAGCAGCTCAGGGGGTGCCCTGGGCGAGCAGTACTTC. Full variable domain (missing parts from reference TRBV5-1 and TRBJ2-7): KAGVTQTPRYLIKTRGQQVTLSCSPISGHRSVSWYQQTPGQGLQFLFEYFSETQRNKGNFPGRFSGRQFSNSRSEMNVSTLELGDSALYLCASSSGGALGEQYFGPGTRLTVT.

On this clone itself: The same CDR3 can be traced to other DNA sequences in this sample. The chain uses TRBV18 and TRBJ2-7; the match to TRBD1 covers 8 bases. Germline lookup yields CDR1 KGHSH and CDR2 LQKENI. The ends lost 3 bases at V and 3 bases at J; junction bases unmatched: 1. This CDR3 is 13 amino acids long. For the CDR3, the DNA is TGTGCCAGCTCACCGGGACAGGACTACGAGCAGTACTTC. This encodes CASSPGQDYEQYF.

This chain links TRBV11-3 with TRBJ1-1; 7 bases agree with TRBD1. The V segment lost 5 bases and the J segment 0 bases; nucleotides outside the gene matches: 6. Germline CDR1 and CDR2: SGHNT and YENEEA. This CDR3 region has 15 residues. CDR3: CASSVGQTLNTEAFF. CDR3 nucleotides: TGTGCCAGCAGCGTGGGACAGACCTTGAACACTGAAGCTTTCTTT.

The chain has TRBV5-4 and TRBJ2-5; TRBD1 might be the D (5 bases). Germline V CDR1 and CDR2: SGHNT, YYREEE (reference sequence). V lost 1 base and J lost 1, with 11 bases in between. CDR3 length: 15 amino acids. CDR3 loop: CASSLRVTAQETQYF. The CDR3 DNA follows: TGTGCCAGCAGCTTGCGCGTGACAGCCCAAGAGACCCAGTACTTC.

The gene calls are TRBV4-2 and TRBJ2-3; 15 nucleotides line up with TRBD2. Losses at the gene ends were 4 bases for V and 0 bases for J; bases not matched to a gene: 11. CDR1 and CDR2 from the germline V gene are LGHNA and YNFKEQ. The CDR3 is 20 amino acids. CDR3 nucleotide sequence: TGTGCCAGCAGCCCCCTTTTTGGGACTAGCGGGGGGCCTAGCACAGATACGCAGTATTTT. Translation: CASSPLFGTSGGPSTDTQYF.

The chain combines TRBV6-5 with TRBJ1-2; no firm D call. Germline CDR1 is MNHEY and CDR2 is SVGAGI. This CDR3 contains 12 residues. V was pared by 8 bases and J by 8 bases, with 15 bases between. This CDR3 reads CASFRRVAGYTF. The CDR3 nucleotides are TGTGCCAGCTTTAGAAGGGTAGCGGGCTACACCTTC.

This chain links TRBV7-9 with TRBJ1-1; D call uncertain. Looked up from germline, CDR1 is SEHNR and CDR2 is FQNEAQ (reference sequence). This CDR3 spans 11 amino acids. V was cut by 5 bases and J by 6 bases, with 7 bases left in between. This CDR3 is CASSAPAEAFF. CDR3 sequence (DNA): TGTGCCAGCAGCGCCCCAGCTGAAGCTTTCTTT.